Each of the 22 T cell receptor beta chains below was sequenced from the same sample in a study of glioma-infiltrating T cells. Using RNA template, CDR3s of TCR alpha and beta were amplified with iRepertoire arm-PCR. From the multiplex PCR reads, TCRdb called clonotypes with MiXCR, one entry per CDR3 protein. The sample shows around 90,000 distinct CDR3 sequences, roughly 40% of them seen only once. Sequenced: glioma tissue, nonneoplastic brain tissue, or PBMCs (not recorded which). The receptors stem from a human donor with low-grade glioma or glioblastoma, undergoing nonglioma brain surgery, or in good health (not recorded which).

This clonotype has a count of ten or more. The junction and the germline gene differ at one end; a read error may be behind it. The gene calls are TRBV4-2 and TRBJ2-1; 12 bases are shared with TRBD2. This CDR3 comprises 15 residues. Germline V CDR1 and CDR2: LGHNA, YNFKEQ. The CDR3, as DNA: TGTGCCAGCAGTCGCTCGACTAGCGGGGGTAATGAGCGGTTCTTC. Its protein product is CASSRSTSGGNERFF.

The sample holds many counts of this clonotype. V usage is TRBV2 and J usage is TRBJ2-1, with 8 bases lining up with TRBD1. Germline V gives CDR1 SNHLY, CDR2 FYNNEI. The CDR3 consists of 14 residues. The junction had 2 bases not matched to a gene; V was cut back by 3 bases and J by 4 bases. In DNA form, the CDR3 reads TGTGCCAGCAGTGAGACAGGGGCTTACAATGAGCAGTTCTTC. This gives the protein CASSETGAYNEQFF.

This sequence joins TRBV29-1 and TRBJ1-1, with D unclear. Germline values: CDR1 SQVTM, CDR2 ANQGSEA. Trimming left V 3 bases short and J 1 base short, with 6 bases between. The CDR3 has 12 amino acids. This CDR3 reads CSVDGSNTEAFF. Here the CDR3 DNA reads TGCAGCGTTGACGGGTCGAACACTGAAGCTTTCTTT.

This chain links TRBV18 with TRBJ2-7; tentative D call: TRBD2 (6 bases). Germline-derived CDR1 and CDR2 are KGHSH and LQKENI. V was shortened by 1 base and J by 0 bases, with 10 bases between the two germline ends. The CDR3 contains 15 residues. CDR3 residues: CASSPLGGSSYEQYF. CDR3 nucleotides: TGTGCCAGCTCACCACTGGGGGGAAGCTCCTACGAGCAGTACTTC.

The table lists this clonotype with many counts. The V gene is TRBV12-3 or TRBV12-4, the J gene TRBJ2-5, with 8 bases fitting TRBD2. Trimming took 5 bases from V and 5 from J; bases not matched to a gene: 4. This CDR3 region has 13 residues. The CDR3 region has the DNA TGTGCCAGCAGTAGACTAGCGAAGGAGACCCAGTACTTC. Protein sequence: CASSRLAKETQYF.

The chain recombines TRBV20-1 with TRBJ2-7; a weak D match, TRBD2 (6 bases). Trimming stripped 5 bases from V and 9 bases from J, with 11 bases between. Looked up from germline, CDR1 is DFQATT and CDR2 is SNEGSKA (reference sequence). The CDR3 has 10 residues. The CDR3 sequence: CSAGGYRQYF. The DNA for the CDR3 is TGCAGTGCTGGAGGGTACCGGCAGTACTTC.

Worth noting for this clonotype: At one end, the junction sequence differs from germline, possibly due to a read error. The genes are TRBV7-9 and TRBJ2-5; D is undetermined. The V gene's germline CDR1 is SEHNR and CDR2 FQNEAQ (reference sequence). The CDR3 spans 14 residues. In nucleotides, the CDR3 is TGTGCCAGCAGCCACCTCCAGGATTCTGAGACACAGTACTTC. Translation: CASSHLQDSETQYF.

A note on this clonotype: A read error may account for a junction end that differs from germline. CDR3 amino acids: CASSYSDTEPYNYGYTF. CDR3 in DNA: TGTGCCAGCAGTTACAGCGACACAGAGCCCTATAACTATGGCTACACGTTC. The chain is built from TRBV6-2 or TRBV6-3 and TRBJ1-2; no clear D gene. The CDR3 extends over 17 amino acids. From germline, CDR1 is MNHEY and CDR2 SVGEGT.

In its sample, this clonotype is medium-sized (0.01 to 0.1%). This rearrangement joins TRBV10-3 to TRBJ2-7; D may match TRBD1 or TRBD2 (6 bases each). This CDR3 contains 14 residues. CDR1 is ENHRY and CDR2 is SYGVKD in the germline V gene. Trimming left V 3 bases short and J 3 bases short, with 12 bases between. This CDR3 reads CAISDPRDNYEQYF. CDR3 nucleotide sequence: TGTGCCATCAGTGACCCGCGGGACAACTACGAGCAGTACTTC.

This clonotype occurred many times. The chain joins TRBV2 to TRBJ2-1; D gene uncertain. Germline CDR1 is SNHLY and CDR2 is FYNNEI. Trimming cost V 6 bases and J 5 bases, with 2 bases left between them. The CDR3 extends over 10 amino acids. CDR3 loop: CASRDNEQFF. DNA for the CDR3: TGTGCCAGCAGGGACAATGAGCAGTTCTTC. Together with reference TRBV2 and TRBJ2-1, the CDR3 gives the full variable domain: EPEVTQTPSHQVTQMGQEVILRCVPISNHLYFYWYRQILGQKVEFLVSFYNNEISEKSEIFDDQFSVERPDGSNFTLKIRSTKLEDSAMYFCASRDNEQFFGPGTRLTVL.

The genes are TRBV27 and TRBJ2-7; D possibly corresponds to TRBD2 (7 bases). Trimming shortened V by 6 bases and J by 0 bases, and 15 bases separated the two germline ends. The germline CDR1 and CDR2 sequences are MNHEY and SMNVEV (reference sequence). This CDR3 has 15 residues. CDR3 protein: CASSPSGGNSYEQYF. The CDR3 nucleotides are TGTGCCAGCAGCCCCTCGGGGGGCAACTCCTACGAGCAGTACTTC.

This clonotype was seen a handful of times. This may arise from a read error, as a much more abundant clone is one base away. CDR3 in DNA: TGTGCCAGCAGTTCGGACAGGGGGCCCGGTGATGAAAAACTGTTTTTT. This sequence encodes CASSSDRGPGDEKLFF. V is TRBV6-6 and J is TRBJ1-4, with 11 bases that match TRBD1. After removal of 4 bases from V and 6 bases from J, the junction contained 7 bases not matched to a gene. The CDR3 consists of 16 residues. Germline CDR1 and CDR2: MNHNY and SVGAGI (reference sequence).

This clonotype showed up many times. The chain joins TRBV28 to TRBJ2-1; maybe TRBD2 (6 bases). Germline lookup yields CDR1 MDHEN and CDR2 SYDVKM. V was shortened by 2 bases and J by 4 bases, with 9 bases between the two germline ends. The CDR3 contains 14 residues. The CDR3 here is CASSLGGGYNEQFF. In DNA form, the CDR3 reads TGTGCCAGCAGTTTAGGGGGAGGATACAATGAGCAGTTCTTC.

This clonotype was counted ten times or more. This chain links TRBV11-1 with TRBJ1-6; 8 nucleotides match TRBD1. Germline V lookup: CDR1 SGHAT, CDR2 FQDESV (reference sequence). V was pared by 5 bases and J by 10 bases, with 7 bases of the junction left unmatched. CDR3 length: 14 residues. In DNA form, the CDR3 reads TGTGCCAGCAGCGACGGACAGGGTTTCTCACCCCTCCACTTT. It is translated as CASSDGQGFSPLHF.

To note about this clonotype: This may be a read error, as it is one base from a much larger clone. This chain links TRBV29-1 with TRBJ2-5; a weak D match, TRBD1 (6 bases). Deletions cut 7 bases from V and 2 bases from J, with 17 bases between. Germline assignment: CDR1 SQVTM and CDR2 ANQGSEA. The CDR3 totals 14 residues. The CDR3 sequence: CSAAVQGLQETQYF. CDR3 DNA: TGCAGCGCTGCCGTGCAGGGGCTTCAAGAGACCCAGTACTTC.

This clonotype was recorded at least ten times. The chain employs TRBV20-1 and TRBJ1-1; the D gene is possibly TRBD1 (5 bases). The CDR3 has 13 amino acids. V dropped 3 bases and J dropped 1 base, with 9 bases sitting between them. From germline, CDR1 is DFQATT and CDR2 SNEGSKA (reference sequence). The CDR3 region is CSARIGANTEAFF. CDR3 coding DNA: TGCAGTGCTAGGATTGGGGCGAACACTGAAGCTTTCTTT.

This clonotype appeared many times. The chain recombines TRBV18 with TRBJ1-2; D unclear. The ends were cut back, 3 bases at V and 2 bases at J, with 4 bases in the middle. The germline V gene encodes CDR1 KGHSH and CDR2 LQKENI. The CDR3 contains 12 residues. CDR3 region: CASSPGNYGYTF. DNA of the CDR3: TGTGCCAGCTCACCTGGCAACTATGGCTACACCTTC.

The chain employs TRBV6-1 and TRBJ2-7; perhaps TRBD1 as D (6 bases). From germline, CDR1 is MNHNS and CDR2 SASEGT. Trimming took off 2 bases at V and 4 bases at J, with 18 bases between the two ends. The length of the CDR3 is 16 residues. The CDR3 DNA follows: TGTGCCAGCAGTGAATTTCCGCGCCGGACAGTTTACGAGCAGTACTTC. It yields the protein CASSEFPRRTVYEQYF.

Comment on this clonotype: A read error is possible here, since a much larger clone lies one base away. The chain recombines TRBV29-1 with TRBJ2-1, with 7 bases fitting TRBD1. CDR1 is SQVTM, CDR2 ANQGSEA, per germline. The J segment lost 5 bases and the V segment lost 8 bases, leaving 9 bases of the junction unmatched. The CDR3 totals 13 residues. CDR3 in amino acids: CSISRGWNNEQFF. In DNA, the CDR3 is TGCAGCATCAGCAGGGGGTGGAACAATGAGCAGTTCTTC.

The chain has TRBV7-6 and TRBJ2-7; 8 nucleotides match TRBD2. V was clipped by 5 bases and J by 0 bases; unmatched bases: 6. Germline values: CDR1 SGHVS, CDR2 FNYEAQ. The CDR3 sequence is 15 residues long. CDR3 protein: CASSRSGASSYEQYF. The CDR3 nucleotides are TGTGCCAGCAGCCGTAGCGGGGCGAGCTCCTACGAGCAGTACTTC.

In DNA, the CDR3 is TGTGCCACCAGAACAGCCCAGACAGGGGACACTGAAGCTTTCTTT. The encoded protein is CATRTAQTGDTEAFF. The J gene is TRBJ1-1, the V gene TRBV28; 8 bases match TRBD1. This CDR3 comprises 15 residues. The germline CDR1 and CDR2 sequences are MDHEN and SYDVKM. The V gene end was trimmed by 10 bases and the J gene end by 3 bases; junction bases not matched to a gene: 13.

This clonotype has a count of ten or more. The chain couples TRBV20-1 to TRBJ2-7; possibly TRBD2 for D (6 bases). CDR3 length: 13 residues. CDR1 is DFQATT and CDR2 is SNEGSKA in the germline V gene (reference sequence). The V and J ends lost 4 bases and 3 bases respectively, with 13 bases between them. The CDR3, as DNA: TGCAGTGCTATTTGGCGGGGTCGCTACGAGCAGTACTTC. Residues: CSAIWRGRYEQYF.